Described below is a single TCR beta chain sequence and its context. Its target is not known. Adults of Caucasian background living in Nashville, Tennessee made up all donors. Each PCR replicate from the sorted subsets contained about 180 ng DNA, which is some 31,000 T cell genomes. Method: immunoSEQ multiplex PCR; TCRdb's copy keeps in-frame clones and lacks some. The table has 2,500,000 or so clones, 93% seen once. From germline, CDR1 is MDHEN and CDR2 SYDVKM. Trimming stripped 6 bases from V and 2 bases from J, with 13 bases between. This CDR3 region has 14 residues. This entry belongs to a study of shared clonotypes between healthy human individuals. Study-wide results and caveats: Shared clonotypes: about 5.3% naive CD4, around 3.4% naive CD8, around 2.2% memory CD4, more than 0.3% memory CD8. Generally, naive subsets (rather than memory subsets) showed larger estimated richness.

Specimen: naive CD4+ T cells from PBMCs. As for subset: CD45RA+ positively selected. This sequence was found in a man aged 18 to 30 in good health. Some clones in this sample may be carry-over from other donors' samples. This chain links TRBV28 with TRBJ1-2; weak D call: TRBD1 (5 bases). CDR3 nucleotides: TGTGCCAGCAGGCGCCCGCGGACAAACTATGGCTACACCTTC. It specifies CASRRPRTNYGYTF.